The 24 T cell receptor beta chains listed next were all sequenced from one sample in a study of cytomegalovirus exposure and HLA in healthy donors. The protocol was immunoSEQ multiplex PCR, while the TCRdb copy is restricted to in-frame clones and leaves out a portion. The sample contains about 82,000 clones, roughly 94% of which appear only once. Sequencing was done on a sample of PBMCs. All receptors come from a woman between 18 and 29 years old in good health and CMV-seronegative.

V is TRBV5-1 and J is TRBJ1-1; D might be TRBD1 (6 bases). The germline gives CDR1 SGHRS, CDR2 YFSETQ. V was shortened by 5 bases and J by 3 bases, with 14 bases between the two germline ends. The CDR3 consists of 14 residues. DNA of the CDR3: TGCGCCAGCAGAGGTCACAGGGTGGACACTGAAGCTTTCTTT. Protein: CASRGHRVDTEAFF.

The CDR3 here is CASSQDRNLGTGRNQPQHF. CDR3 DNA sequence: TGCGCCAGCAGCCAAGATCGAAATCTCGGGACAGGCCGCAATCAGCCCCAGCATTTT. The chain joins TRBV4-1 to TRBJ1-5; 8 bases agree with TRBD1. The CDR3 contains 19 residues. The ends lost 0 bases at V and 2 bases at J; junction bases unmatched: 12. Germline lookup yields CDR1 MGHRA and CDR2 YSYEKL.

The V gene is TRBV7-2, the J gene TRBJ2-7, with D possibly matching TRBD2 (6 bases). CDR3 length equals 14 residues. Germline V lookup: CDR1 SGHTA, CDR2 FQGNSA. V gave up 2 bases and J gave up 1 base, with 9 bases separating them. The DNA of the CDR3 is TGTGCCAGCAGCTTACCGGGAGTTTCCTACGAGCAGTACTTC. It yields the protein CASSLPGVSYEQYF.

This clone was picked up one time. The chain uses TRBV30 and TRBJ1-4; possible D gene TRBD1, 6 bases. The germline gives CDR1 GTSNPN, CDR2 SVGIG (reference sequence). The length of the CDR3 is 18 residues. V shed 2 bases and J shed 7 bases, with 26 bases lying between them. CDR3: CAWSPGGAVTPPLEKLFF. CDR3 coding DNA: TGTGCCTGGAGTCCCGGGGGGGCAGTCACACCCCCCCTTGAAAAACTGTTTTTT.

This chain joins TRBV5-6 and TRBJ2-5; D might be TRBD1 (6 bases). The CDR3 loop spans 14 amino acids. V gave up 4 bases and J gave up 4 bases, with 14 bases separating them. Germline loops: CDR1 SGHDT, CDR2 YYEEEE. CDR3 sequence (DNA): TGTGCCAGCAGCCTCGGGACAAGCGGAGAGACCCAGTACTTC. Translated, it gives CASSLGTSGETQYF.

In its sample, this clone was seen once. CDR3 region: CATSRTDRAYGYTF. The CDR3 nucleotides are TGTGCCACCAGCAGAACGGACAGGGCCTATGGCTACACCTTC. V and J are TRBV15 and TRBJ1-2; 8 nucleotides line up with TRBD1. The trim removed 2 bases at V and 4 bases at J, leaving 3 bases unmatched. Germline assignment: CDR1 LNHNV and CDR2 YYDKDF (reference sequence). The CDR3 is 14 amino acids.

This chain joins TRBV14 and TRBJ2-2; the D gene is possibly TRBD2 (6 bases). With 8 bases removed from V and 10 bases from J, the gap between germline ends came to 11 bases. Germline CDR1 SGHDN, CDR2 FVKESK. This CDR3 has 11 amino acids. The CDR3 coding sequence is TGTGCCAGCCGCGGGGCTCTGGAGCTGTTTTTT. Translating it yields CASRGALELFF.

The chain has TRBV11-3 and TRBJ2-5; 9 positions agree with TRBD1. The V and J ends lost 2 bases and 3 bases, in that order; junction bases with no gene match: 4. This CDR3 has 15 amino acids. Germline V gene lookup returns CDR1 SGHNT and CDR2 YENEEA. CDR3 nucleotides: TGTGCCAGCAGCTTACGGACAGGGGTTAAAGAGACCCAGTACTTC. Translated: CASSLRTGVKETQYF.

This clone has only one observation. Different DNA sequences within this sample yield the same CDR3. This chain links TRBV7-2 with TRBJ2-3; no definite D call. CDR3 length: 12 amino acids. Trimming removed 5 bases from V and 2 bases from J, with 5 bases in between. Germline V gene sequence: CDR1 SGHTA, CDR2 FQGNSA. The chain's CDR3 is CASSLYTDTQYF. The CDR3 region has the DNA TGTGCCAGCAGCCTCTACACAGATACGCAGTATTTT.

This chain connects TRBV9 to TRBJ2-1; 11 bases are a match to TRBD2. CDR3 size: 17 residues. Per the germline V gene, CDR1 is SGDLS and CDR2 is YYNGEE. With 3 bases clipped from V and 3 bases from J, the junction kept 8 bases outside the gene matches. CDR3 sequence reads: CASSASLGLADYNEQFF. The CDR3 bases are TGTGCCAGCAGCGCCTCCTTGGGACTAGCGGACTACAATGAGCAGTTCTTC.

The J gene is TRBJ2-1, the V gene TRBV11-3; tentatively, D is TRBD2 (6 bases). V lost 5 bases and J lost 3, with 20 bases in between. This CDR3 spans 17 amino acids. Germline assignment: CDR1 SGHNT and CDR2 YENEEA. Written as DNA, the CDR3 is TGTGCCAGCAGCCTCGGGTCGGCGGGACTGGGCTACAATGAGCAGTTCTTC. Its protein is CASSLGSAGLGYNEQFF.

The chain has TRBV5-1 and TRBJ1-3; D is possibly TRBD1 (5 bases). V lost 0 bases and J 2 bases, leaving 9 bases between the germline ends. Germline V gives CDR1 SGHRS, CDR2 YFSETQ. This CDR3 contains 15 residues. The CDR3 loop is CASSLAGTPGNTIYF. The DNA for the CDR3 is TGCGCCAGCAGCTTGGCAGGGACTCCTGGAAACACCATATATTTT. The variable domain in full, completed from reference TRBV5-1 and TRBJ1-3, reads KAGVTQTPRYLIKTRGQQVTLSCSPISGHRSVSWYQQTPGQGLQFLFEYFSETQRNKGNFPGRFSGRQFSNSRSEMNVSTLELGDSALYLCASSLAGTPGNTIYFGEGSWLTVV.

The chain recombines TRBV18 with TRBJ1-1; possible D gene TRBD1, 6 bases. The CDR3 runs to 17 residues. Trimming left V 0 bases short and J 3 bases short, with 17 bases between. Per the germline V gene, CDR1 is KGHSH and CDR2 is LQKENI. The CDR3 loop is CASSPPFSTGADTEAFF. The DNA of the CDR3 is TGTGCCAGCTCACCACCCTTCTCGACAGGTGCGGACACTGAAGCTTTCTTT. The complete variable domain, with remaining parts taken from reference TRBV18 and TRBJ1-1, reads NAGVMQNPRHLVRRRGQEARLRCSPMKGHSHVYWYRQLPEEGLKFMVYLQKENIIDESGMPKERFSAEFPKEGPSILRIQQVVRGDSAAYFCASSPPFSTGADTEAFFGQGTRLTVV.

The J gene is TRBJ1-4, the V gene TRBV5-6; D gene unclear. Germline V gene lookup returns CDR1 SGHDT and CDR2 YYEEEE. Trimming removed 4 bases at V and 1 base at J, with 11 bases between. The CDR3 runs 15 residues. DNA of the CDR3: TGTGCCAGCAGCCGGAGGTTGGTAACTAATGAAAAACTGTTTTTT. It encodes CASSRRLVTNEKLFF. Full variable domain (rest looked up from reference TRBV5-6 and TRBJ1-4): DAGVTQSPTHLIKTRGQQVTLRCSPKSGHDTVSWYQQALGQGPQFIFQYYEEEERQRGNFPDRFSGHQFPNYSSELNVNALLLGDSALYLCASSRRLVTNEKLFFGSGTQLSVL.

With regard to this clone: Different DNA sequences within this sample yield the same CDR3. The chain couples TRBV7-2 to TRBJ1-5, with 8 bases that match TRBD1. V dropped 1 base and J dropped 1; count of bases not matched to a gene: 0. CDR3 size: 15 residues. Germline V gene lookup returns CDR1 SGHTA and CDR2 FQGNSA. The CDR3 spells CASSLGQGSNQPQHF. The CDR3 DNA reads TGTGCCAGCAGCTTAGGACAGGGGAGCAATCAGCCCCAGCATTTT.

The chain uses TRBV7-2 and TRBJ1-5; TRBD1 matches 7 bases. CDR1 SGHTA and CDR2 FQGNSA come from the germline V gene. The CDR3 totals 13 residues. V shed 5 bases, J shed 7 bases, and the junction held 5 bases outside the gene matches. The CDR3 coding sequence is TGTGCCAGCAGCACCGGGACAGAACAGCCCCAGCATTTT. It is translated as CASSTGTEQPQHF. Looking up the rest from reference TRBV7-2 and TRBJ1-5 gives the full variable domain: GAGVSQSPSNKVTEKGKDVELRCDPISGHTALYWYRQSLGQGLEFLIYFQGNSAPDKSGLPSDRFSAERTGGSVSTLTIQRTQQEDSAVYLCASSTGTEQPQHFGDGTRLSIL.

This clone is a singleton in its sample. CDR3 sequence (DNA): TGTGCTAGTGGTTTGGCCCCGACAGGGGGGCCGCCCTACGAGCAGTACTTC. Protein product: CASGLAPTGGPPYEQYF. The chain is built from TRBV12-5 and TRBJ2-7; TRBD1 matches at 9 bases. J was trimmed by 2 bases and V by 1 base; bases with no gene match: 9. There are 17 residues in the CDR3. Looked up from germline, CDR1 is LGHNT and CDR2 is FRNRAP.

This clone appeared once. The chain links TRBV11-3 to TRBJ1-1; 7 nucleotides agree with TRBD1. The V segment lost 4 bases and the J segment 0 bases; nucleotides outside the gene matches: 5. The length of the CDR3 is 15 residues. Looked up from germline, CDR1 is SGHNT and CDR2 is YENEEA. The chain's CDR3 is CASSSTTGLNTEAFF. CDR3 nucleotides: TGTGCCAGCAGCTCTACGACAGGGTTGAACACTGAAGCTTTCTTT.

This chain joins TRBV19 and TRBJ2-1; D ambiguous. Germline CDR1 is LNHDA and CDR2 is SQIVND (reference sequence). This CDR3 has 13 amino acids. The V end lost 8 bases, the J end lost 7 bases, and 15 bases lay between the germline ends. The CDR3 nucleotides read TGTGCCAGTCTCTCGGGTGAATTTAATGAGCAGTTCTTC. Translated, it gives CASLSGEFNEQFF.

The sample holds one count of this clone. V usage is TRBV19 and J usage is TRBJ2-7, with 10 bases that match TRBD1. CDR1 and CDR2 (germline): LNHDA, SQIVND (reference sequence). The CDR3 is 14 amino acids. V lost 7 bases and J lost 1; bases outside the gene matches: 4. CDR3 loop: CASKLDRGSYEQYF. CDR3 nucleotide sequence: TGTGCCAGTAAGCTGGACAGGGGGTCCTACGAGCAGTACTTC. Using reference TRBV19 and TRBJ2-7 for the parts outside the CDR3, the full variable domain is DGGITQSPKYLFRKEGQNVTLSCEQNLNHDAMYWYRQDPGQGLRLIYYSQIVNDFQKGDIAEGYSVSREKKESFPLTVTSAQKNPTAFYLCASKLDRGSYEQYFGPGTRLTVT.

The genes are TRBV7-9 and TRBJ2-7; no reliable D call. The CDR3 consists of 14 residues. The germline V gene has CDR1 SEHNR and CDR2 FQNEAQ (reference sequence). V was pared by 4 bases and J by 9 bases, with 19 bases between. The CDR3 spells CASSSVSYPAGQYF. In DNA, the CDR3 is TGTGCCAGCAGCTCCGTTAGTTACCCCGCCGGGCAGTACTTC. Supplemented by reference TRBV7-9 and TRBJ2-7, the full variable domain reads DTGVSQNPRHKITKRGQNVTFRCDPISEHNRLYWYRQTLGQGPEFLTYFQNEAQLEKSRLLSDRFSAERPKGSFSTLEIQRTEQGDSAMYLCASSSVSYPAGQYFGPGTRLTVT.

In this sample, this clone turned up once. J is TRBJ2-3 and V is TRBV7-6, with 13 bases fitting TRBD2. This CDR3 contains 16 residues. In germline, CDR1 is SGHVS, CDR2 FNYEAQ. The J segment lost 0 bases and the V segment lost 3 bases, leaving 0 bases of the junction unmatched. Written as DNA, the CDR3 is TGTGCCAGCAGCTTGGGACTAGCGGGGAGCACAGATACGCAGTATTTT. This sequence encodes CASSLGLAGSTDTQYF.

V gene TRBV27 combines with J gene TRBJ1-1, with TRBD1 identical over 11 bases. Germline V gene lookup returns CDR1 MNHEY and CDR2 SMNVEV (reference sequence). The ends lost 6 bases at V and 1 base at J; junction bases unmatched: 10. The CDR3 extends over 17 amino acids. The CDR3 DNA is TGTGCCAGCAGCTTCCGGGACAGGGGGTGGAGGAACACTGAAGCTTTCTTT. Its protein product is CASSFRDRGWRNTEAFF.

The chain employs TRBV18 and TRBJ2-5; TRBD2 matches at 11 bases. After removal of 2 bases from V and 4 bases from J, the junction contained 3 bases not matched to a gene. The CDR3 loop spans 15 amino acids. Looked up from germline, CDR1 is KGHSH and CDR2 is LQKENI. CDR3 sequence: CASSPVAGGPETQYF. In DNA, the CDR3 is TGTGCCAGCTCACCAGTAGCGGGGGGGCCAGAGACCCAGTACTTC.